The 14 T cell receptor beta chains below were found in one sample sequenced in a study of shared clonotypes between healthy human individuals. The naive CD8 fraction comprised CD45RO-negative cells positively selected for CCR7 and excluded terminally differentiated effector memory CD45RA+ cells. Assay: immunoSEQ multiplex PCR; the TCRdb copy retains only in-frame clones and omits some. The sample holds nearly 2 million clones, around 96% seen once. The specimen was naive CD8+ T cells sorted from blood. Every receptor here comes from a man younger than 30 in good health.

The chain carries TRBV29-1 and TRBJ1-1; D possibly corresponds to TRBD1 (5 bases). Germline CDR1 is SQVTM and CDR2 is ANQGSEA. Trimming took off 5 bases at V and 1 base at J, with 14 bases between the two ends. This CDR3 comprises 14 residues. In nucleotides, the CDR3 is TGCAGCGTTCCTCAGGGCTCCCCGAACACTGAAGCTTTCTTT. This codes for CSVPQGSPNTEAFF.

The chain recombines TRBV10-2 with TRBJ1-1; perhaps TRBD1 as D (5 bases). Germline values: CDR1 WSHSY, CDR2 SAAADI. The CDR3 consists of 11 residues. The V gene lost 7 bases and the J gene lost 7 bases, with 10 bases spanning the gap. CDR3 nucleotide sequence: TGCGCCAGCACAAGGGGCAGTGAAGCTTTCTTT. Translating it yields CASTRGSEAFF.

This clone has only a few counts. CDR3 coding DNA: TGCGCCAGCAGCCAACTTTTAATGGACAGTTATAGCAATCAGCCCCAGCATTTT. This encodes CASSQLLMDSYSNQPQHF. The chain combines TRBV4-1 with TRBJ1-5; D perhaps matches TRBD1 (6 bases). The CDR3 covers 18 residues. V gave up 2 bases and J gave up 0 bases, with 17 bases separating them. The germline V gene encodes CDR1 MGHRA and CDR2 YSYEKL.

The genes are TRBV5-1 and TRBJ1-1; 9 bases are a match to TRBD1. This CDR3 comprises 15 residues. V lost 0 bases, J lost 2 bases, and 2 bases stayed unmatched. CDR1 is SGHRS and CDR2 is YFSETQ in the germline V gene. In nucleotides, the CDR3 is TGCGCCAGCAGCTTGGAACAGGGGGCTAACACTGAAGCTTTCTTT. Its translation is CASSLEQGANTEAFF. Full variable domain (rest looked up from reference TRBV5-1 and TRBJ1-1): KAGVTQTPRYLIKTRGQQVTLSCSPISGHRSVSWYQQTPGQGLQFLFEYFSETQRNKGNFPGRFSGRQFSNSRSEMNVSTLELGDSALYLCASSLEQGANTEAFFGQGTRLTVV.

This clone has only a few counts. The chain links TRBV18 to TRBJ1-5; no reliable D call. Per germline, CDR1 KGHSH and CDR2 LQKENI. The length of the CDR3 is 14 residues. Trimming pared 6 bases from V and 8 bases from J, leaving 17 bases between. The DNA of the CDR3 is TGTGCCAGCTCGTATTCAGCCAAGATGGAGCCCCAGCATTTT. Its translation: CASSYSAKMEPQHF.

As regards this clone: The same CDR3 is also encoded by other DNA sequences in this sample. CDR3 loop: CAWSDRGYEQYF. The CDR3 DNA reads as TGTGCCTGGAGTGATCGGGGCTACGAGCAGTACTTC. The chain carries TRBV30 and TRBJ2-7, with a tentative D call TRBD2 (5 bases). Germline values: CDR1 GTSNPN, CDR2 SVGIG (reference sequence). Between the trimmed V and J ends, which lost 1 base and 3 bases, there was a span of 7 bases. This CDR3 has 12 amino acids.

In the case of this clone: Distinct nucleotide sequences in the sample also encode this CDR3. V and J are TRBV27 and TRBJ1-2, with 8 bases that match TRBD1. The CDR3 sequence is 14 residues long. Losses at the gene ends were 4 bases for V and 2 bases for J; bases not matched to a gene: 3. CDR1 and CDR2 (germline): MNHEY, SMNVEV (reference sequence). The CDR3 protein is CASSSTGANYGYTF. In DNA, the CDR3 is TGTGCCAGCAGTTCGACAGGGGCCAACTATGGCTACACCTTC.

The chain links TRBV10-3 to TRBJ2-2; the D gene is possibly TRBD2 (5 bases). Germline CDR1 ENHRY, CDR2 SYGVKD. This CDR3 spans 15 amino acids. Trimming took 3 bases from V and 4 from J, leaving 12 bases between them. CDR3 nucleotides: TGTGCCATCAGTGATGAACGGGATATCACCGGGGAGCTGTTTTTT. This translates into CAISDERDITGELFF.

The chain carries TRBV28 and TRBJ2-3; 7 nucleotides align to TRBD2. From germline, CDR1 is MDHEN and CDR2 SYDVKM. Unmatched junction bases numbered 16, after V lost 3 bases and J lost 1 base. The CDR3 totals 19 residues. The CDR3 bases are TGTGCCAGCAGTTTCATCCTCAGGGAGGGTGAGGGCGGCACAGATACGCAGTATTTT. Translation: CASSFILREGEGGTDTQYF. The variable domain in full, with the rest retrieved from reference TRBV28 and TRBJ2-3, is DVKVTQSSRYLVKRTGEKVFLECVQDMDHENMFWYRQDPGLGLRLIYFSYDVKMKEKGDIPEGYSVSREKKERFSLILESASTNQTSMYLCASSFILREGEGGTDTQYFGPGTRLTVL.

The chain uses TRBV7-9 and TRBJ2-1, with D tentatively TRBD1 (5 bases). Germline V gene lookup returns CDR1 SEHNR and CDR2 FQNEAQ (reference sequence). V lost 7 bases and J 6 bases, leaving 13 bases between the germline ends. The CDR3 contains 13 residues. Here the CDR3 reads CASTLQGPNEQFF. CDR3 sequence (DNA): TGTGCCAGCACTCTTCAGGGTCCCAATGAGCAGTTCTTC.

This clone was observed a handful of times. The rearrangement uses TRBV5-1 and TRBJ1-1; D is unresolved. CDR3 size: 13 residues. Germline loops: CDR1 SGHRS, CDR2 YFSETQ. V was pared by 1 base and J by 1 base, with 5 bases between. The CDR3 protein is CASSLFGNTEAFF. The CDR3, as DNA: TGCGCCAGCAGCTTGTTTGGGAACACTGAAGCTTTCTTT.

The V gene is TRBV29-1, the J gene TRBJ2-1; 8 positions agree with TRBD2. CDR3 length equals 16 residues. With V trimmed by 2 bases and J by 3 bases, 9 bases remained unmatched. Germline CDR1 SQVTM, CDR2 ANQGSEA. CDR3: CSVEFSGSGIYNEQFF. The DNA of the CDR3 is TGCAGCGTTGAATTCTCGGGTAGCGGGATCTACAATGAGCAGTTCTTC.

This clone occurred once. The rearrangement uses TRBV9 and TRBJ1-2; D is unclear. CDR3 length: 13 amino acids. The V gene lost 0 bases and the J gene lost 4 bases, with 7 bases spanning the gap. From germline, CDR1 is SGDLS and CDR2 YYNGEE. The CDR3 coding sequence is TGTGCCAGCAGCGTAGGGGAAAGCTATGGCTACACCTTC. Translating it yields CASSVGESYGYTF.

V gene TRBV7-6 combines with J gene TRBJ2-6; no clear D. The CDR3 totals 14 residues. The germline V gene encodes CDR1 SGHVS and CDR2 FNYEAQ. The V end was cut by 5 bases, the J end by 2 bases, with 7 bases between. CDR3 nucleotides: TGTGCCAGCAGCACCGATACTGGGGCCAACGTCCTGACTTTC. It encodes CASSTDTGANVLTF.